Sequencing of this T cell receptor beta chain was carried out in a study of T cell responses to AZD1222 COVID-19 vaccine. Across the whole study: Pooled in the analysis were second doses at about 4 or about 12 weeks.

Generated by immunoSEQ multiplex PCR, the TCRdb table keeps only in-frame clones and is missing some. Found here are 150,000 or so clones, 80% to 90% of them singletons; the top ten hold 4.5% to 6.5%. The CDR3 has 15 residues. The V gene's germline CDR1 is SGHTA and CDR2 FQGNSA. V lost 2 bases to trimming and J lost 2 bases, with 10 bases between them. The specimen was peripheral blood, collected on day 0 of AZD1222 vaccination. The chain recombines TRBV7-2 with TRBJ1-5, with D tentatively TRBD1 (5 bases). This receptor was taken from an adult in good health. DNA for the CDR3: TGTGCCAGCAGCTTAATTCGGGGCGGCAATCAGCCCCAGCATTTT. Residues: CASSLIRGGNQPQHF.